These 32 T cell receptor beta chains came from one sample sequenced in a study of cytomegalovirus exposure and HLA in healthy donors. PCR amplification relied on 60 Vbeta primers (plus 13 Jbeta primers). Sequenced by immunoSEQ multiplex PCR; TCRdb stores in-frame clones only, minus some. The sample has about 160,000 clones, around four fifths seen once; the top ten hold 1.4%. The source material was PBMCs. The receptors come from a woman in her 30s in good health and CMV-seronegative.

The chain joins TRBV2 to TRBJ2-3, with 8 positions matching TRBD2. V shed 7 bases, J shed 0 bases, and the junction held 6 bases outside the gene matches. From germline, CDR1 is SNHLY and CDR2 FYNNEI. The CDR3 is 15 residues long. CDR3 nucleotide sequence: TGTGCCAGCACAAGAGGGACTAGAAGCACAGATACGCAGTATTTT. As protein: CASTRGTRSTDTQYF.

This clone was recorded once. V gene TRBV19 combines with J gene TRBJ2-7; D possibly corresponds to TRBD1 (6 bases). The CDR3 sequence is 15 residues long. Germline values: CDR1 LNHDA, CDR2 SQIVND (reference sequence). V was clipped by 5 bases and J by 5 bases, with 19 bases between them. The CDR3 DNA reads TGTGCCAGTAGTCCCACAGGGAGATATTCCGACGAGCAGTACTTC. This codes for CASSPTGRYSDEQYF.

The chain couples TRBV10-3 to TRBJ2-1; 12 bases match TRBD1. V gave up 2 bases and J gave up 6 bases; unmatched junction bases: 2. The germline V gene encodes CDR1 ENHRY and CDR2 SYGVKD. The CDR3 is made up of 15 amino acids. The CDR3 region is CAISERDRGLNEQFF. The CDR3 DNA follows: TGTGCCATCAGTGAGAGGGACAGGGGGCTCAATGAGCAGTTCTTC.

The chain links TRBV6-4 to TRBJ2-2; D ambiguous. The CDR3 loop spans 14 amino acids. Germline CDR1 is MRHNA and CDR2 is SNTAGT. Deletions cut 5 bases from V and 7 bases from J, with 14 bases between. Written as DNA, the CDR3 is TGTGCCAGCAGTATCGACGCTCAGGTCGGGGAGCTGTTTTTT. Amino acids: CASSIDAQVGELFF.

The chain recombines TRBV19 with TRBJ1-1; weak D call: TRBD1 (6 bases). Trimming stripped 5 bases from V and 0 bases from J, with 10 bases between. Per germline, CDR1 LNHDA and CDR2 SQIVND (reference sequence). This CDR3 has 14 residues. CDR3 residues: CASSSGALNTEAFF. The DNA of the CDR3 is TGTGCCAGTAGTTCAGGGGCGCTGAACACTGAAGCTTTCTTT.

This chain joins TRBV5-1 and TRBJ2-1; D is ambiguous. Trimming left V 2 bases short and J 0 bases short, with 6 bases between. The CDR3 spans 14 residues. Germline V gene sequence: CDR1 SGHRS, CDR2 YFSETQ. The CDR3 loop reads CASSLPSSYNEQFF. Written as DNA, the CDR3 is TGCGCCAGCAGCTTACCGAGCTCCTACAATGAGCAGTTCTTC.

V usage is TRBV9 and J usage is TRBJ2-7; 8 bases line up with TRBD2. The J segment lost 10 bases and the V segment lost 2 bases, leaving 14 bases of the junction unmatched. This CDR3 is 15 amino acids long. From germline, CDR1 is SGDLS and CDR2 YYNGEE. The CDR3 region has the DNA TGTGCCAGCAGCGTTTCGCGGGCCCTCGGGGGGGGCCAGTACTTC. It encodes CASSVSRALGGGQYF.

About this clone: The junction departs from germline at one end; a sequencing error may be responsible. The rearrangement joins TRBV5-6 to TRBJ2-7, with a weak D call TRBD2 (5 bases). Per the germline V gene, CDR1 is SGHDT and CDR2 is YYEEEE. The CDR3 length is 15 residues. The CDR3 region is CAGSSLRGSSYEQYF. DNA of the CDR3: TGTGCCGGCAGCTCCCTAAGAGGGAGCTCCTACGAGCAGTACTTC. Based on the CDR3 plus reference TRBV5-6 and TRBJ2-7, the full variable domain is DAGVTQSPTHLIKTRGQQVTLRCSPKSGHDTVSWYQQALGQGPQFIFQYYEEEERQRGNFPDRFSGHQFPNYSSELNVNALLLGDSALYLCAGSSLRGSSYEQYFGPGTRLTVT.

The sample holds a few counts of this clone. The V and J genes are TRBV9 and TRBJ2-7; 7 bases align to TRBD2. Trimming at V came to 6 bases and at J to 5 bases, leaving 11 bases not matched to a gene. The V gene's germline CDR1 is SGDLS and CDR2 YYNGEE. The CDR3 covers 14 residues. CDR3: CASTPWEGAHEQYF. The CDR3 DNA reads TGTGCCAGCACCCCCTGGGAGGGAGCCCACGAGCAGTACTTC.

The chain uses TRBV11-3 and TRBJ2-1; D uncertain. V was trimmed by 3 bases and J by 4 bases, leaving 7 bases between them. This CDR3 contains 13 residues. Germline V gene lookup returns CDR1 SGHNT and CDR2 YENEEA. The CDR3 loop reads CASSFNSYNEQFF. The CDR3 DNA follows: TGTGCCAGCAGCTTTAATTCGTACAATGAGCAGTTCTTC.

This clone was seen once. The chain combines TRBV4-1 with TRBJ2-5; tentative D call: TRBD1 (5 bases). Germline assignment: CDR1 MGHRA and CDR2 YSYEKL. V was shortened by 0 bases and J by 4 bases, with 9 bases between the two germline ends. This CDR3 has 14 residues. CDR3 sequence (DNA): TGCGCCAGCAGCCAAGATCCAGGGCGAGAGACCCAGTACTTC. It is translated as CASSQDPGRETQYF.

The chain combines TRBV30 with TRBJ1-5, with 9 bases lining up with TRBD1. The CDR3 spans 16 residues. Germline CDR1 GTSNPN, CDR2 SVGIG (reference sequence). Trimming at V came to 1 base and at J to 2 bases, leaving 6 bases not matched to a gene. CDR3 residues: CAWSAGQGFGNQPQHF. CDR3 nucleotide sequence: TGTGCCTGGAGTGCTGGACAGGGGTTTGGCAATCAGCCCCAGCATTTT.

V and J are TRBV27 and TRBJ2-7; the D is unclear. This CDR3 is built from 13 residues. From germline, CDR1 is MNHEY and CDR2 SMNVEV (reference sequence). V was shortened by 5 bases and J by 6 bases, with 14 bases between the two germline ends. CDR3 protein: CASSPLETGEQYF. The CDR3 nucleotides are TGTGCCAGCAGTCCCTTGGAGACGGGCGAGCAGTACTTC.

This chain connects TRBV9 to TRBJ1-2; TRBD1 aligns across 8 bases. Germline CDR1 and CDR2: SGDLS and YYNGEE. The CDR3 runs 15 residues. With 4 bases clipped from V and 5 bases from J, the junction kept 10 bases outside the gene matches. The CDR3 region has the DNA TGTGCCAGCAGCCCTCCCCGGACAGGGCGGTATGGCTACACCTTC. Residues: CASSPPRTGRYGYTF. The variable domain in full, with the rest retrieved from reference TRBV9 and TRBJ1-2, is DSGVTQTPKHLITATGQRVTLRCSPRSGDLSVYWYQQSLDQGLQFLIQYYNGEERAKGNILERFSAQQFPDLHSELNLSSLELGDSALYFCASSPPRTGRYGYTFGSGTRLTVV.

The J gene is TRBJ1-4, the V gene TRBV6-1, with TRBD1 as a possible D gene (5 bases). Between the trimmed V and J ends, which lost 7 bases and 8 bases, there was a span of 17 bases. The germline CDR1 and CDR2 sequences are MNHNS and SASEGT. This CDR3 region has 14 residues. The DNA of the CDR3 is TGTGCCAGCACCCAAGGAGGGGTCGAAGAAAAACTGTTTTTT. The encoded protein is CASTQGGVEEKLFF.

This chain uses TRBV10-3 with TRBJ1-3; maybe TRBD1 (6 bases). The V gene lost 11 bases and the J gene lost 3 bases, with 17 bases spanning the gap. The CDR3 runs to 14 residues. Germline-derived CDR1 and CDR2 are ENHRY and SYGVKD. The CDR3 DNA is TGTGCCTCCAAAAGGGGGGGAGATGGAAACACCATATATTTT. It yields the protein CASKRGGDGNTIYF.

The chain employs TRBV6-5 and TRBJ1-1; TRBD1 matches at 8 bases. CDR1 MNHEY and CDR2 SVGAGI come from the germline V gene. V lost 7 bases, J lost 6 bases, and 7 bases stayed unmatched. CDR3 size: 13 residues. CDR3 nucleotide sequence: TGTGCCAGCATCAAGACAGGGGCCCCTGAAGCTTTCTTT. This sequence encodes CASIKTGAPEAFF.

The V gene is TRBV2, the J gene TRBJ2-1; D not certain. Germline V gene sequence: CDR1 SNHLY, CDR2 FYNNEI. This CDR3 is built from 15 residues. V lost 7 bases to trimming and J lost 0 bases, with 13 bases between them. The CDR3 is CASTVERPSYNEQFF. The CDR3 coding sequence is TGTGCCAGCACTGTGGAGCGACCCTCCTACAATGAGCAGTTCTTC.

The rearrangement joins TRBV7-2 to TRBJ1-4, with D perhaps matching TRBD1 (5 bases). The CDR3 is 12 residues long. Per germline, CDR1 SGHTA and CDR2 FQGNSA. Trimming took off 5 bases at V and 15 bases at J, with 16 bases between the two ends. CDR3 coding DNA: TGTGCCAGCAGCCCCGGCGGGGGTTTATTGTTTTTT. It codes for CASSPGGGLLFF.

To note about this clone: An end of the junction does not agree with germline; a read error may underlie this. The CDR3 sequence: CAWSVARGPLRF. The CDR3, as DNA: TGTGCCTGGAGTGTAGCCAGGGGACCCCTTCGGTTT. This chain connects TRBV30 to TRBJ1-1; tentative D call: TRBD1 (6 bases). The CDR3 spans 12 residues. CDR1 and CDR2 (germline): GTSNPN, SVGIG (reference sequence).

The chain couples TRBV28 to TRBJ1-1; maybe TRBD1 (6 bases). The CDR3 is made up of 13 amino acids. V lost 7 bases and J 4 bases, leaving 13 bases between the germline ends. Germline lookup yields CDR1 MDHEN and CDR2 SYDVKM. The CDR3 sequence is CASTLQGLTEAFF. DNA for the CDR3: TGTGCCAGCACCCTACAGGGCCTCACTGAAGCTTTCTTT.

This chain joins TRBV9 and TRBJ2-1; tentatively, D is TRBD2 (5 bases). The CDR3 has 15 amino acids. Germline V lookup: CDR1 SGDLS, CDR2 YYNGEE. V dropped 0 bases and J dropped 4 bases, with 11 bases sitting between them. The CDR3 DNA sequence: TGTGCCAGCAGCGTAGCGGGGTCCTTTTACAATGAGCAGTTCTTC. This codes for CASSVAGSFYNEQFF. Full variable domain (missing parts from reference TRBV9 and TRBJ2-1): DSGVTQTPKHLITATGQRVTLRCSPRSGDLSVYWYQQSLDQGLQFLIQYYNGEERAKGNILERFSAQQFPDLHSELNLSSLELGDSALYFCASSVAGSFYNEQFFGPGTRLTVL.

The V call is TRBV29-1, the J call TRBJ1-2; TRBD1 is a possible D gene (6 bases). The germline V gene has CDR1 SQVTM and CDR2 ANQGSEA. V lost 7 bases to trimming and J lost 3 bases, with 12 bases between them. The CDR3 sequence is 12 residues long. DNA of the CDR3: TGCAGCGGACAGGCTCCGGACTATGGCTACACCTTC. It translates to CSGQAPDYGYTF. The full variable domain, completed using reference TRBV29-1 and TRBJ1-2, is SAVISQKPSRDICQRGTSLTIQCQVDSQVTMMFWYRQQPGQSLTLIATANQGSEATYESGFVIDKFPISRPNLTFSTLTVSNMSPEDSSIYLCSGQAPDYGYTFGSGTRLTVV.

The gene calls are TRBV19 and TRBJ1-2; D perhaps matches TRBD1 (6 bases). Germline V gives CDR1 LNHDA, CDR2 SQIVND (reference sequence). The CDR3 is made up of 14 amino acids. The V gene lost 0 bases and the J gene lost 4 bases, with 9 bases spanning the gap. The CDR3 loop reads CASSIEPTGYGYTF. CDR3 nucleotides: TGTGCCAGTAGTATAGAACCGACAGGCTATGGCTACACCTTC.

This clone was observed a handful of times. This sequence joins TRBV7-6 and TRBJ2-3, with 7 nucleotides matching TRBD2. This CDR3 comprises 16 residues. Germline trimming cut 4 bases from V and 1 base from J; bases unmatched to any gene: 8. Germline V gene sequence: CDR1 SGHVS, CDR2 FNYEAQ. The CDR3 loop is CASSYGLGERTDTQYF. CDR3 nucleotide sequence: TGTGCCAGCAGCTATGGACTAGGCGAACGCACAGATACGCAGTATTTT. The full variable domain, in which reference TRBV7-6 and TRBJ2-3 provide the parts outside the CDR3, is GAGVSQSPRYKVTKRGQDVALRCDPISGHVSLYWYRQALGQGPEFLTYFNYEAQQDKSGLPNDRFSAERPEGSISTLTIQRTEQRDSAMYRCASSYGLGERTDTQYFGPGTRLTVL.

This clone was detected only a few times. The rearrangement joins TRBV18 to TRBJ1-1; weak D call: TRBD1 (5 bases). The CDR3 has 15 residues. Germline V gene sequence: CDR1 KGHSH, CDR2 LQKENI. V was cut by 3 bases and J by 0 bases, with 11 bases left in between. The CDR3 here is CASSPPQGLNTEAFF. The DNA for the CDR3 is TGTGCCAGCTCACCTCCCCAGGGCTTGAACACTGAAGCTTTCTTT.

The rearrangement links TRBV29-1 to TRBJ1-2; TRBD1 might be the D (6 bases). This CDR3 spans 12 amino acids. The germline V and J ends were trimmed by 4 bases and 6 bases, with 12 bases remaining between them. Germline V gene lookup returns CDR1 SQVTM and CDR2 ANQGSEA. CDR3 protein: CSVGTGLHGYTF. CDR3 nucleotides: TGCAGCGTTGGAACAGGGCTCCATGGCTACACCTTC.

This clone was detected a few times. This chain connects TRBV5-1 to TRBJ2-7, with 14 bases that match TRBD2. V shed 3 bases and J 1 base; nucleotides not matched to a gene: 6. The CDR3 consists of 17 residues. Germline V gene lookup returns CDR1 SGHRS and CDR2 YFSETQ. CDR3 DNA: TGCGCCAGCAGCTCCGGGACTAGCGGGGGACCTTCCTACGAGCAGTACTTC. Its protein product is CASSSGTSGGPSYEQYF.

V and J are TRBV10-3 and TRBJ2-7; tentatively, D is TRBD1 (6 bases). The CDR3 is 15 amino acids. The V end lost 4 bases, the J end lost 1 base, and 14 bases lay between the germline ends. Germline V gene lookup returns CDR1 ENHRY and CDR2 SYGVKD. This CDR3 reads CAISGPGQPSYEQYF. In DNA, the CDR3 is TGTGCCATCAGTGGCCCGGGACAACCATCCTACGAGCAGTACTTC.

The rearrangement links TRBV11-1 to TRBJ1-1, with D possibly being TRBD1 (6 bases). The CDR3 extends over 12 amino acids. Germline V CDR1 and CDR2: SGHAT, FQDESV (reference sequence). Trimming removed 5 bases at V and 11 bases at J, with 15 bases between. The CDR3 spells CASSPGTSWAFF. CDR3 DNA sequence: TGTGCCAGCAGCCCGGGGACATCCTGGGCTTTCTTT. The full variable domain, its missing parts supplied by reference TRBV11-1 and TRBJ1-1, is EAEVAQSPRYKITEKSQAVAFWCDPISGHATLYWYRQILGQGPELLVQFQDESVVDDSQLPKDRFSAERLKGVDSTLKIQPAELGDSAMYLCASSPGTSWAFFGQGTRLTVV.

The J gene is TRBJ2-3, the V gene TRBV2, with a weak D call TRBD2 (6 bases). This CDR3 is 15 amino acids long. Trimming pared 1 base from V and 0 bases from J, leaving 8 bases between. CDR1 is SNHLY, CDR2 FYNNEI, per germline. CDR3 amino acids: CASSEDGTSTDTQYF. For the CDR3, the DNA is TGTGCCAGCAGTGAAGACGGGACTAGCACAGATACGCAGTATTTT.

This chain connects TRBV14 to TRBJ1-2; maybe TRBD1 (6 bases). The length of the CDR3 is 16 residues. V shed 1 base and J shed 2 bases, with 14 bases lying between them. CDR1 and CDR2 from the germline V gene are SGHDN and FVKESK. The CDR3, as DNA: TGTGCCAGCAGCCAAGCCAGCGGGACACTAAACTATGGCTACACCTTC. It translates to CASSQASGTLNYGYTF.